This T cell receptor beta chain derives from a study of shared clonotypes between healthy human individuals (dated by TCRdb to 2020 to 2021). Notes on the research overall: The cohort included a few men and a couple of women between 18 and 49 years of age. For each donor, CD4 naive and CD4 memory were each run on three plates, CD8 naive on two plates, and CD8 memory on one plate. Blood TCR repertoires of roughly five healthy adults were deeply sequenced to estimate repertoire size and the extent of clonotype sharing between individuals. To increase sequencing depth and limit assay-specific biases, TCR repertoire library preparation and sequencing were carried out by different laboratories using diverse techniques. Each donor's leukapheresis produced roughly between roughly 0.85 and 9.5 billion PBMCs. Broad study findings and their caveats: The genetic and exposure-history diversity represented was limited by the small number of donors. Sampling was limited to blood, and TCR repertoires in tissue likely differ from TCR repertoires in blood. Estimated clonotype richness was generally larger for naive than for memory subsets. Pairwise subsampling led to the expectation that sequencing depth would affect the degree of clonotype sharing among donors. Incomplete sequencing was indicated by rarefaction of sorted-subset datasets, despite the large sequencing depth. Compared with non-shared clonotypes, clonotypes shared by all four sorted-subset donors had higher generation probabilities. Across four donors, approximately 5% of naive CD4, roughly 3.8% of naive CD8, approximately 2.5% of memory CD4, and 0.3% to 0.45% of memory CD8 clonotypes were shared.

A remark on this clone: What this receptor recognizes is not known. The record has no base qualities; no much larger clone is one base away.

Healthy HIV-negative adults with no recently reported acute infections or vaccinations were included as donors. All donors were Caucasian adults living in Nashville, Tennessee, USA. CD4+ T cells were enriched through magnetic negative selection, after which naive cells were positively selected on CD45RA and the remaining negative fraction served as the memory subset. After blood collection by leukapheresis, PBMCs were isolated using Ficoll-Histopaque density gradient centrifugation and then cryopreserved in the vapor phase of liquid nitrogen. Purity and quantity of every magnetically sorted T cell population were checked by analytical flow cytometry. From each sorted fraction, genomic DNA was isolated and quantified by UV absorbance on a Nanodrop 2000c. Reading from cysteine to phenylalanine, the CDR3 counts 13 amino acids. Only the CDR3 portion is preserved as DNA: 39 bases, with reading frame beginning at the first base.

Using the deep immunoSEQ assay, TCR CDR3 regions were amplified from genomic DNA by multiplex PCR. For each cell subset, the extracted genomic DNA was distributed evenly across all wells of several immunoSEQ 96-well plates, and each plate served as one replicate. Each replicate PCR for sorted subsets received about 220 ng genomic DNA, equal to some 32,000 T cell genomes. Purified libraries were quantified with a Qubit 3.0 fluorometer, sized on a Bioanalyzer 2100, and re-quantified with the KAPA Library Quantification kit. Each immunoSEQ 96-well plate was sequenced on its own single-read 150-cycle Illumina NextSeq 550 flow cell. Regarding the original processing steps: The immunoSEQ output contained only junctional sequences without quality scores, so filtering could not match that applied to full-length reads. Sequences were annotated with PyIR, a Python wrapper for IgBLAST v1.9, and V/J genes and CDR3 were assigned using IMGT germline references. Any read was removed if the V/J assignment was weak (E-value above 1e-6), the CDR3 was missing, or the read contained stop codons, out-of-frame junctions, or ambiguous translated residues. V3J clonotypes were defined as sequences sharing the same inferred V gene, J gene, and CDR3 amino acid sequence. Percentage overlap between repertoires was computed as shared unique clonotypes divided by the size of the smaller repertoire. Three approaches were used to assess repertoire richness: RTK rarefaction, the Chao1 estimator, and Recon v2.1 estimates of unobserved clonotypes. OLGA was used to compute generation probabilities for all TCRbeta clonotypes that the gDNA method yielded from several donors. What TCRdb holds here is the immuneACCESS table cut down to in-frame rearrangements. Part of the clones is not present; checked against another copy, under half of the missing clones reflect an unresolved V gene, and the others are unexplained. The DNA was the basis for D and trimming; V, J and clone size are from that table. The sample data list around 940,000 clones, and around 80% of these were observed just once. 1.5% of the sample is taken by the ten largest.

Sample: memory CD4+ T cells sorted from blood. The label giving this sample's cell subset or site can be read as: CD45RA-negative fraction. The receptor's source is a man aged 18 to 29 in good health. Recombination connected TRBV21-1 to TRBJ1-1. TRBV21-1 is tagged as a pseudogene. The bases are TGTGCCAGCAGCAAAGGCCGGACGTCTGAAGCTTTCTTT. Translated, it reads CASSKGRTSEAFF.